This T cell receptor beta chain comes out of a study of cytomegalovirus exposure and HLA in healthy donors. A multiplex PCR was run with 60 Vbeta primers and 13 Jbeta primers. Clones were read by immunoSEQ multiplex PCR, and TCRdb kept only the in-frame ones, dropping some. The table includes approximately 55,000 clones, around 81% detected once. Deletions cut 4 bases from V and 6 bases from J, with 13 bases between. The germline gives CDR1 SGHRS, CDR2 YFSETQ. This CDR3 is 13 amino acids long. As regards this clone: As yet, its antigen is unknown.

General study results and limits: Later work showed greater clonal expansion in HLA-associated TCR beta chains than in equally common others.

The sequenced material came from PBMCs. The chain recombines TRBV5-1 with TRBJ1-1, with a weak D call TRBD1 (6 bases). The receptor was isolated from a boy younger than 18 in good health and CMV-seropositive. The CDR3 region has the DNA TGCGCCAGCAGCGACGACAGGTTGTCTGAAGCTTTCTTT. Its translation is CASSDDRLSEAFF.